The 17 T cell receptor beta chains given below trace back to one sample, sequenced in a study of identifying expanded T cells in peripheral blood. Profiling relied on immunoSEQ multiplex PCR, and the TCRdb table lists in-frame clones only, not all of them. Altogether more than 80,000 clones are present, approximately 88% being singletons, with the ten largest covering under 4.5%. Sequencing input: blood. These TCRs come from a person aged 18 to 75 in good health.

This clone was detected a few times. The rearrangement links TRBV10-3 to TRBJ1-2; the D gene is possibly TRBD1 (6 bases). Between the trimmed V and J ends, which lost 6 bases and 4 bases, there was a span of 9 bases. The V gene's germline CDR1 is ENHRY and CDR2 SYGVKD. This CDR3 contains 12 residues. The CDR3 nucleotides are TGTGCCATCAGATTAGGGGGCTATGGCTACACCTTC. Translated: CAIRLGGYGYTF.

V gene TRBV6-5 combines with J gene TRBJ2-1; D might be TRBD1 (6 bases). The V end lost 5 bases, the J end lost 8 bases, and 16 bases lay between the germline ends. The CDR3 extends over 14 amino acids. Germline V gives CDR1 MNHEY, CDR2 SVGAGI. The DNA of the CDR3 is TGTGCCAGCAGTCACAGGGTATTCGCGGATGAGCAGTTCTTC. Encoded protein: CASSHRVFADEQFF.

This clone has just a few counts. The genes are TRBV7-3 and TRBJ1-6, with D possibly being TRBD1 (6 bases). Trimming left V 5 bases short and J 6 bases short, with 11 bases between. Germline loops: CDR1 SGHTA, CDR2 FQGTGA. The CDR3 runs 14 residues. This CDR3 is CASSNTGTNSPLHF. The CDR3 nucleotides read TGTGCCAGCAGCAATACAGGGACTAATTCACCCCTCCACTTT.

This chain links TRBV4-2 with TRBJ2-4; D gene unclear. Germline CDR1 LGHNA, CDR2 YNFKEQ. The CDR3 has 12 amino acids. Trimming stripped 4 bases from V and 11 bases from J, with 12 bases between. The chain's CDR3 is CASSPSDRFQYF. CDR3 in DNA: TGTGCCAGCAGCCCATCCGACCGTTTTCAGTACTTC.

V is TRBV7-3 and J is TRBJ2-2, with TRBD1 identical over 7 bases. The CDR3 consists of 15 residues. V lost 4 bases to trimming and J lost 2 bases; unmatched junction nucleotides: 4. Germline loops: CDR1 SGHTA, CDR2 FQGTGA. Here the CDR3 reads CASSYRGGNTGELFF. The CDR3 nucleotides read TGTGCCAGCAGCTACAGGGGCGGTAACACCGGGGAGCTGTTTTTT.

V is TRBV30 and J is TRBJ2-3; 12 bases map to TRBD2. This CDR3 spans 16 amino acids. The germline V gene has CDR1 GTSNPN and CDR2 SVGIG (reference sequence). V trimming: 1 base; J trimming: 6 bases; junction bases outside the gene matches: 8. The chain's CDR3 is CAWSAPLAGGLDTQYF. DNA of the CDR3: TGTGCCTGGAGTGCCCCTCTAGCGGGGGGGCTCGATACGCAGTATTTT.

The gene calls are TRBV6-1 and TRBJ2-5; D gene unclear. Trimming left V 4 bases short and J 5 bases short, with 5 bases between. Germline CDR1 reads MNHNS; CDR2 reads SASEGT. This CDR3 contains 11 residues. CDR3 protein: CASSGSETQYF. DNA of the CDR3: TGTGCCAGCAGTGGATCGGAGACCCAGTACTTC.

This rearrangement joins TRBV29-1 to TRBJ1-1; D call uncertain. Germline values: CDR1 SQVTM, CDR2 ANQGSEA. V lost 5 bases, J lost 2 bases, and 12 bases lay in between. The CDR3 runs to 13 residues. For the CDR3, the DNA is TGCAGCGTTTCTAGGGATGACAACACTGAAGCTTTCTTT. It is translated as CSVSRDDNTEAFF.

This clone appeared once. Written as DNA, the CDR3 is TGTGCCAGCAGCACCGGCGCGGTCCTCTCTGGAAACACCATATATTTT. Translated: CASSTGAVLSGNTIYF. The chain carries TRBV7-6 and TRBJ1-3; D is uncertain. Germline V lookup: CDR1 SGHVS, CDR2 FNYEAQ. The CDR3 extends over 16 amino acids. Trimming took 5 bases from V and 0 from J, leaving 14 bases between them.

The V call is TRBV5-1, the J call TRBJ2-7; 8 bases line up with TRBD1. The V gene end was trimmed by 4 bases and the J gene end by 6 bases; junction bases not matched to a gene: 9. This CDR3 has 14 residues. Germline CDR1 SGHRS, CDR2 YFSETQ. This CDR3 reads CASSPGTGKGEQYF. The CDR3 nucleotides are TGCGCCAGCAGCCCGGGGACAGGAAAAGGCGAGCAGTACTTC.

The chain is built from TRBV29-1 and TRBJ2-7, with 8 nucleotides matching TRBD1. V shed 7 bases, J shed 6 bases, and the junction held 8 bases outside the gene matches. From germline, CDR1 is SQVTM and CDR2 ANQGSEA. The CDR3 runs to 12 residues. The DNA for the CDR3 is TGCAGCGGTGGACAGGGAAGGGGCGAGCAGTACTTC. This sequence encodes CSGGQGRGEQYF.

The chain couples TRBV6-1 to TRBJ2-3, with D unresolved. Deletions cut 2 bases from V and 0 bases from J, with 6 bases between. The CDR3 extends over 14 amino acids. Germline values: CDR1 MNHNS, CDR2 SASEGT. CDR3 loop: CASSEMASTDTQYF. Written as DNA, the CDR3 is TGTGCCAGCAGTGAAATGGCTAGCACAGATACGCAGTATTTT.

The genes are TRBV30 and TRBJ2-7, with 11 bases aligning to TRBD2. The CDR3 spans 14 residues. Looked up from germline, CDR1 is GTSNPN and CDR2 is SVGIG (reference sequence). Unmatched junction bases numbered 3, after V lost 3 bases and J lost 2 bases. The CDR3 sequence is CAWSALAGAYEQYF. CDR3 DNA: TGTGCCTGGAGCGCACTAGCGGGGGCCTACGAGCAGTACTTC. Full variable domain (outside the CDR3, taken from reference TRBV30 and TRBJ2-7): SQTIHQWPATLVQPVGSPLSLECTVEGTSNPNLYWYRQAAGRGLQLLFYSVGIGQISSEVPQNLSASRPQDRQFILSSKKLLLSDSGFYLCAWSALAGAYEQYFGPGTRLTVT.

The V and J genes are TRBV29-1 and TRBJ2-2, with 7 bases matching TRBD1. Germline CDR1 and CDR2: SQVTM and ANQGSEA. CDR3 length: 15 residues. V dropped 4 bases and J dropped 2; count of bases not matched to a gene: 7. CDR3 nucleotide sequence: TGCAGCGTTGTTGTATGGGACAGCAACACCGGGGAGCTGTTTTTT. The encoded protein is CSVVVWDSNTGELFF.

This sequence joins TRBV21-1 and TRBJ1-1. TRBV21-1 is deemed a pseudogene. This CDR3 comprises 19 residues. The CDR3 spells CASSKGETDNLGPSRGAFF. The CDR3 DNA is TGTGCCAGCAGCAAAGGGGAGACGGACAACCTAGGCCCCTCCCGGGGAGCTTTCTTT.

The chain's CDR3 is CASSGGTEAFF. DNA of the CDR3: TGCGCCAGCAGCGGGGGTACTGAAGCTTTCTTT. V and J are TRBV5-1 and TRBJ1-1; the D gene is possibly TRBD1 (5 bases). This CDR3 comprises 11 residues. The V gene's germline CDR1 is SGHRS and CDR2 YFSETQ. The V gene lost 4 bases and the J gene lost 5 bases, with 6 bases spanning the gap.

V and J are TRBV7-9 and TRBJ2-2; tentative D call: TRBD2 (5 bases). This CDR3 is 15 amino acids long. Germline V lookup: CDR1 SEHNR, CDR2 FQNEAQ (reference sequence). Trimming shortened V by 1 base and J by 4 bases, and 10 bases separated the two germline ends. The chain's CDR3 is CASSLETRSTGELFF. CDR3 nucleotide sequence: TGTGCCAGCAGCTTAGAAACTAGAAGCACCGGGGAGCTGTTTTTT.